Following are 14 T cell receptor beta chains from one sample sequenced in a study of shared clonotypes between healthy human individuals. Assay: immunoSEQ multiplex PCR; the TCRdb copy retains only in-frame clones and omits some. This sample has about a million clones, with approximately 80% found just once. Sequenced sample: memory CD4+ T cells from PBMCs. The subset was: CD45RA-negative fraction. Source of these receptors: a man between 18 and 29 years old in good health. Some clones in this sample may be carry-over from other donors' samples.

The chain couples TRBV5-1 to TRBJ2-7; no reliable D call. Trimming left V 3 bases short and J 4 bases short, with 5 bases between. Germline V gene lookup returns CDR1 SGHRS and CDR2 YFSETQ. The CDR3 extends over 11 amino acids. The CDR3 loop reads CASSSQYEQYF. CDR3 sequence (DNA): TGCGCCAGCAGCTCCCAGTACGAGCAGTACTTC.

V is TRBV9 and J is TRBJ1-1, with a possible D match to TRBD1 (5 bases). The CDR3 is 15 residues long. V lost 3 bases and J lost 0, with 12 bases in between. CDR1 and CDR2 (germline): SGDLS, YYNGEE. The chain's CDR3 is CASSGGRNMNTEAFF. CDR3 DNA: TGTGCCAGCAGCGGGGGCAGAAACATGAACACTGAAGCTTTCTTT.

This clone was detected once. The J gene is TRBJ1-1, the V gene TRBV28; D uncertain. The germline CDR1 and CDR2 sequences are MDHEN and SYDVKM. Trimming pared 6 bases from V and 3 bases from J, leaving 11 bases between. CDR3 size: 13 residues. The CDR3 DNA sequence: TGTGCCAGCAGATTGGACCGCTACACTGAAGCTTTCTTT. Protein: CASRLDRYTEAFF.

This clone was counted once. The V call is TRBV6-5, the J call TRBJ2-4; D possibly corresponds to TRBD1 (6 bases). The CDR3 consists of 15 residues. V gave up 2 bases and J gave up 5 bases, with 13 bases separating them. CDR1 is MNHEY, CDR2 SVGAGI, per germline. The CDR3 DNA reads as TGTGCCAGCAGTTACAACAGGGACCGCCAAAACATTCAGTACTTC. Encoded protein: CASSYNRDRQNIQYF.

The V call is TRBV7-8, the J call TRBJ2-2; 11 bases are shared with TRBD2. Per germline, CDR1 SGHVS and CDR2 FQNEAQ. The trim removed 2 bases at V and 0 bases at J, leaving 8 bases unmatched. The CDR3 totals 19 residues. The CDR3 DNA sequence: TGTGCCAGCAGCTTAAGGGGACTAGCGGAAAAAGCGAACACCGGGGAGCTGTTTTTT. Translated: CASSLRGLAEKANTGELFF.

The chain has TRBV27 and TRBJ1-3; no clear D gene. V lost 6 bases and J lost 3, with 12 bases in between. CDR1 and CDR2 from the germline V gene are MNHEY and SMNVEV (reference sequence). This CDR3 spans 14 amino acids. The CDR3: CASRPPNRGNTIYF. The CDR3 DNA reads as TGTGCCAGCAGGCCGCCTAACCGTGGAAACACCATATATTTT.

V usage is TRBV5-1 and J usage is TRBJ2-7, with D perhaps matching TRBD1 or TRBD2 (6 bases each). Trimming left V 3 bases short and J 3 bases short, with 10 bases between. This CDR3 has 13 residues. The germline V gene has CDR1 SGHRS and CDR2 YFSETQ. CDR3 in DNA: TGCGCCAGCAGCTGGAGGGGGGACTACGAGCAGTACTTC. Amino acid sequence: CASSWRGDYEQYF.

Many counts were recorded for this clone. The J gene is TRBJ1-5, the V gene TRBV5-8, with D uncertain. This CDR3 spans 16 amino acids. Germline V gene sequence: CDR1 SGHTS, CDR2 YDEGEE. V lost 2 bases and J 4 bases, leaving 16 bases between the germline ends. The CDR3 sequence: CASSFWPPTGNQPQHF. In DNA, the CDR3 is TGTGCCAGCAGCTTTTGGCCCCCTACCGGGAATCAGCCCCAGCATTTT.

This clone was recorded once. V is TRBV9 and J is TRBJ2-7, with D maybe TRBD1 (6 bases). CDR1 and CDR2 from the germline V gene are SGDLS and YYNGEE. Trimming took 0 bases from V and 6 from J, leaving 19 bases between them. The CDR3 sequence is 16 residues long. The chain's CDR3 is CASSVGLGAGGREQYF. CDR3 nucleotide sequence: TGTGCCAGCAGCGTAGGTTTGGGGGCCGGCGGTCGCGAGCAGTACTTC.

This rearrangement joins TRBV29-1 to TRBJ2-1, with D unclear. This CDR3 contains 10 residues. In germline, CDR1 is SQVTM, CDR2 ANQGSEA. V was clipped by 6 bases and J by 6 bases, with 6 bases between them. The CDR3 reads CSVSSNEQFF. CDR3 DNA sequence: TGCAGCGTATCTAGCAATGAGCAGTTCTTC.

The genes are TRBV28 and TRBJ1-4; TRBD1 aligns across 7 bases. CDR3 length: 17 residues. The V segment lost 7 bases and the J segment 0 bases; nucleotides outside the gene matches: 11. Germline-derived CDR1 and CDR2 are MDHEN and SYDVKM. The CDR3 DNA reads TGTGCCAGCAAGGAACAGGGGCGTCTCGCAACTAATGAAAAACTGTTTTTT. Translated: CASKEQGRLATNEKLFF.

The chain employs TRBV7-7 and TRBJ2-1; 11 bases agree with TRBD2. This CDR3 is built from 13 residues. Germline values: CDR1 SSHAT, CDR2 FNYEAQ (reference sequence). Unmatched junction bases numbered 5, after V lost 1 base and J lost 15 bases. The CDR3 sequence is CASSLELTSGMFF. The CDR3 DNA reads as TGTGCCAGCAGCTTAGAGTTGACTAGCGGGATGTTCTTC.

The chain uses TRBV5-1 and TRBJ1-2; a weak D match, TRBD1 (5 bases). The CDR3 is 15 amino acids. Germline CDR1 and CDR2: SGHRS and YFSETQ. Trimming shortened V by 6 bases and J by 0 bases, and 15 bases separated the two germline ends. CDR3 coding DNA: TGCGCCAGCAAGGAGGGGCCGCAACCTAACTATGGCTACACCTTC. Amino acids: CASKEGPQPNYGYTF.

The V call is TRBV15, the J call TRBJ2-5; 7 nucleotides agree with TRBD2. The CDR3 has 15 amino acids. With V trimmed by 3 bases and J by 4 bases, 8 bases remained unmatched. Germline assignment: CDR1 LNHNV and CDR2 YYDKDF (reference sequence). The CDR3 reads CATSRLGGAGETQYF. In nucleotides, the CDR3 is TGTGCCACCAGCAGGTTGGGAGGGGCGGGAGAGACCCAGTACTTC.